A selection of T cell receptor beta chains follows, all from one sample in a study of blood T cells in healthy people across ages. TCRdb independently ran MiXCR on the 5' RACE reads; one entry per CDR3 protein. The table has about 1.5 million distinct CDR3 sequences, approximately 42% seen once; the top ten hold approximately 4.1%. Sequencing was performed on blood. These receptors were taken from a woman under 30 in good health. The CDR3 runs from the conserved cysteine through the conserved F or W. The D gene is left open where the match is weak. Some rows have no size entry. The others give once, few or many, or a class for an expanded clone.

>TRBV4-2|TRBD2|TRBJ2-1|NA
TGTGCCAGCAGCCAGCAAATAGCGGGGCACTCCTACAATGAGCAGTTCTTC
CASSQQIAGHSYNEQFF
>TRBV10-2|TRBD2|TRBJ2-3|NA
TGCGCCAGCAGGCTACTAGCGGGGGGGCCAGATACGCAGTATTTT
CASRLLAGGPDTQYF
>TRBV29-1|TRBD1|TRBJ2-1|few
TGCAGCGCACAATCGGGACAGGGAAGGAAGCAGTTCTTC
CSAQSGQGRKQFF
>TRBV4-2|TRBD1|TRBJ1-1|NA
TGTGCCAGCAGCTCTACAGGGGGTGGGGGAGCTTTCTTT
CASSSTGGGGAFF
>TRBV12-3/TRBV12-4|TRBD1|TRBJ2-7|NA
TGTGCCAGCAGACTGACAGGGGGCACCTACGAGCAGTACTTC
CASRLTGGTYEQYF
>TRBV12-3/TRBV12-4|TRBD1|TRBJ1-2|NA
TGTGCCAGCAGCTATACAGGGGGTGGCTACACCTTC
CASSYTGGGYTF
>TRBV11-1|NA|TRBJ2-1|NA
TGTGCCGGCAGCTTAGGGCTAGGCTCCCCCTACAATGAGCAGTTCTTC
CAGSLGLGSPYNEQFF
>TRBV29-1|TRBD1|TRBJ2-7|once
TGCAGCGTTCAAGCCGGGACAGGGAGATACGAGCAGTACTTC
CSVQAGTGRYEQYF
>TRBV30|TRBD1|TRBJ2-3|NA
TGTGCCTGGAGCCCGGGACAGGGCACGCAGTATTTT
CAWSPGQGTQYF
>TRBV20-1|TRBD1|TRBJ2-7|NA
TGCAGTGCTAGAGCGAAGGGACAGGGGTACGAGCAGTACTTC
CSARAKGQGYEQYF
>TRBV14|NA|TRBJ2-7|NA
TGTGCCAGCAGCCAACTTACTAGCAGCTCCTACAATGAGCAGTACTTC
CASSQLTSSSYNEQYF
>TRBV4-1|NA|TRBJ1-2|NA
TGCGCCAGCAGCCAAGATTTGCCGAGAGGTTATGGCTACACCTTC
CASSQDLPRGYGYTF
>TRBV4-1|TRBD2|TRBJ2-1|few
TGCGCCAGCAGCCATGAAGGACTAGCGGCCCACAATGAGCAGTTCTTC
CASSHEGLAAHNEQFF
>TRBV5-1|NA|TRBJ1-3|NA
TGCGCCAGCAGCGCCGGACAGTCCTCTGGAAACACCATATATTTT
CASSAGQSSGNTIYF
>TRBV15|NA|TRBJ1-1|few
TGTGCCACCAGCAGAGGGGACAATCGTGGCACTGAAGCTTTCTTT
CATSRGDNRGTEAFF
>TRBV7-9|TRBD1|TRBJ1-4|few
TGTGCCAGCAGCTTACCGACAGGGTTGGGTGAAAAACTGTTTTTT
CASSLPTGLGEKLFF
>TRBV20-1|TRBD2|TRBJ2-3|NA
TGCAGTGCTCCGACCGGGACTAGCGGGAGGACAGATACGCAGTATTTT
CSAPTGTSGRTDTQYF
>TRBV28|NA|TRBJ2-7|NA
TGTGCCAGCAGTTTATCCGGGTTTGGTGAGGCCCAGTACTTC
CASSLSGFGEAQYF
>TRBV4-3|NA|TRBJ2-7|many
TGCGCCAGCAGCCAAGTGTTGGCCTACGAGCAGTACTTC
CASSQVLAYEQYF
>TRBV4-3|TRBD1|TRBJ1-4|few
TGCGCCAGCAGCTGGGACAGCTCTAATGAAAAACTGTTTTTT
CASSWDSSNEKLFF
>TRBV6-5|TRBD1|TRBJ1-2|NA
TGTGCCAGCAGCTATCGACAGGGGTTCTTGGGCTACACCTTC
CASSYRQGFLGYTF
>TRBV4-1|TRBD2|TRBJ2-1|NA
TGCGCCAGCAGGGGGAAAATAGCGGGGGTATACAATGAGCAGTTCTTC
CASRGKIAGVYNEQFF
>TRBV6-2/TRBV6-3|TRBD1|TRBJ1-2|NA
TGTGCCAGCAGTCGATACCCGAGACAGGGAACTCAAGATGGCTACACCTTC
CASSRYPRQGTQDGYTF
>TRBV9|NA|TRBJ1-2|NA
TGTGCCAGCAGCCCCTATAAGTTCACAGTGAACTATGGCTACACCTTC
CASSPYKFTVNYGYTF
>TRBV12-3/TRBV12-4|NA|TRBJ1-2|many
TGTGCCAGCAGCAAATCAGGGCCTTATTCCTACACCTTC
CASSKSGPYSYTF
>TRBV20-1|TRBD1|TRBJ2-1|NA
TGCAGTGCTAGAGACGCAACAGGGGGCAGGTATAATGAGCAGTTCTTC
CSARDATGGRYNEQFF
>TRBV6-2/TRBV6-3|NA|TRBJ2-3|NA
TGTGCCAGCAGTTACTCCGTGGGGTTTCCAGATACGCAGTATTTT
CASSYSVGFPDTQYF
>TRBV28|TRBD2|TRBJ2-1|NA
TGTGCCAGCAGTTTTTTGGGGACTAGTACGGCTGAGCAGTTCTTC
CASSFLGTSTAEQFF
>TRBV4-2|NA|TRBJ2-1|NA
TGTGCCAGCAGCCAAGTATCAAGCGGCCCCTACGAGCAGTTCTTC
CASSQVSSGPYEQFF
>TRBV3-1|NA|TRBJ2-3|NA
TGTGCCAGCAGCCAAGAAGGGGATTCTAGCACAGATACGCAGTATTTT
CASSQEGDSSTDTQYF
>TRBV4-1|NA|TRBJ1-5|few
TGCGCCAGCAGCCAAGTCTCCTTCACTAATCAGCCCCAGCATTTT
CASSQVSFTNQPQHF
>TRBV30|NA|TRBJ1-3|NA
TGTGCCTGGAGTGAACTCGGGATGAGCTCTGGAAACACCATATATTTT
CAWSELGMSSGNTIYF
>TRBV7-2|NA|TRBJ2-5|NA
TGTGCCAGCAGCTCGGGACGGCCCCAAGAGACCCAGTACTTC
CASSSGRPQETQYF
>TRBV7-2|TRBD2|TRBJ2-7|many
TGTGCCAGCAGCTTACTGCGGGGGTCCTACGAGCAGTACTTC
CASSLLRGSYEQYF
>TRBV7-9|NA|TRBJ2-5|NA
TGTGCCAGCAGCTTAGCCGGACAGCTACAAGAGACCCAGTACTTC
CASSLAGQLQETQYF
>TRBV28|NA|TRBJ1-6|few
TGTGCCAGCAGTTTATGGAGGGCCTATAATTCACCCCTCCACTTT
CASSLWRAYNSPLHF
>TRBV12-3/TRBV12-4|NA|TRBJ2-3|NA
TGTGCCAGCAGTTTAGGCTTGGGGGAGGCTTACACAGATACGCAGTATTTT
CASSLGLGEAYTDTQYF
>TRBV6-2/TRBV6-3|TRBD2|TRBJ2-5|few
TGTGCCAGCAGAGAGAGGACTAGCGGGAGGAGAGTGGAGACCCAGTACTTC
CASRERTSGRRVETQYF
>TRBV10-3|NA|TRBJ2-1|NA
TGTGCCATCAGTGAGTCTGGTTTAGAGAGGAGGGGTTTCAATGAGCAGTTCTTC
CAISESGLERRGFNEQFF
>TRBV7-2|NA|TRBJ2-7|NA
TGTGCCAGCAGCTTTCTTGTGGGGAGATTCGGGTCCTACGAGCAGTACTTC
CASSFLVGRFGSYEQYF
>TRBV5-1|NA|TRBJ2-6|NA
TGCGCCAGCAGCTTGGAGGGGTCTGGGGCCAACGTCCCGACTTTC
CASSLEGSGANVPTF
>TRBV20-1|NA|TRBJ2-3|NA
TGCAGTGCGGACCGGGACACTAGCACAGATACGCAGTATTTT
CSADRDTSTDTQYF
>TRBV6-5|NA|TRBJ2-7|NA
TGTGCCAGCAAGGGGGAGAACTCCTACGAGCAGTACTTC
CASKGENSYEQYF
>TRBV12-3/TRBV12-4|NA|TRBJ1-1|NA
TGTGCCAGCAGTTTAGGGCACTACACTGAAGCTTTCTTT
CASSLGHYTEAFF
>TRBV27|NA|TRBJ1-6|NA
TGTGCCAGCAGTTTTACAGGAACACCCCCCCACTTT
CASSFTGTPPHF
>TRBV7-3|NA|TRBJ1-5|NA
TGTGCCAGCAGCTTAACGGGGTCAGGGGATCAGCCCCAGCATTTT
CASSLTGSGDQPQHF